Below are 32 T cell receptor beta chains sequenced from a single sample in a study of a mutant IDH1 vaccine in newly diagnosed glioma. Method: immunoSEQ multiplex PCR; TCRdb's copy keeps in-frame clones and lacks some. In the table there are tens of thousands of clones, 84% of which are singletons. These receptors have no identified antigens. As for time point: week 23, last vaccination. The vaccine gave 300 ug of a 20-mer mutant IDH1 peptide subcutaneously per dose. The sequencing used PBMCs, collected from a glioma patient whose treatment included an IDH1 peptide vaccine. Receptor source: a young man with glioma.

V usage is TRBV30 and J usage is TRBJ1-3; possibly TRBD1 for D (5 bases). The germline V and J ends were trimmed by 4 bases and 6 bases, with 10 bases remaining between them. The CDR3 is 12 residues long. CDR1 is GTSNPN, CDR2 SVGIG, per germline (reference sequence). CDR3 nucleotide sequence: TGTGCCTGGACTACAGGCTTAAACACCATATATTTT. Translating it yields CAWTTGLNTIYF.

The chain has TRBV14 and TRBJ1-1, with D uncertain. The CDR3 runs to 16 residues. Germline CDR1 is SGHDN and CDR2 is FVKESK. V lost 4 bases, J lost 4 bases, and 19 bases lay in between. Here the CDR3 reads CASSPPGERRGTEAFF. The CDR3 nucleotides read TGTGCCAGCAGCCCCCCCGGGGAGCGGCGCGGCACTGAAGCTTTCTTT.

This chain connects TRBV5-1 to TRBJ2-1; 10 nucleotides agree with TRBD2. This CDR3 has 16 amino acids. The ends lost 0 bases at V and 6 bases at J; junction bases unmatched: 6. The V gene's germline CDR1 is SGHRS and CDR2 YFSETQ. In nucleotides, the CDR3 is TGCGCCAGCAGCTTGGGACCTAGCGGGGGTACCAATGAGCAGTTCTTC. Translating it yields CASSLGPSGGTNEQFF.

The genes are TRBV5-1 and TRBJ1-4; D gene unclear. V was cut by 4 bases and J by 0 bases, with 16 bases left in between. This CDR3 has 17 residues. CDR1 is SGHRS, CDR2 YFSETQ, per germline. This CDR3 is CASSPSAAFATNEKLFF. The CDR3 DNA reads as TGCGCCAGCAGCCCGTCGGCGGCGTTTGCAACTAATGAAAAACTGTTTTTT.

The V and J genes are TRBV9 and TRBJ2-7, with TRBD2 matching 7 bases. V lost 7 bases to trimming and J lost 0 bases; unmatched junction nucleotides: 7. The V gene's germline CDR1 is SGDLS and CDR2 YYNGEE. The CDR3 runs 14 residues. The DNA for the CDR3 is TGTGCCAGCTCGGCTAGCGGTAACTCCTACGAGCAGTACTTC. Translation gives CASSASGNSYEQYF.

The chain links TRBV20-1 to TRBJ1-2; perhaps TRBD1 as D (6 bases). CDR1 is DFQATT and CDR2 is SNEGSKA in the germline V gene (reference sequence). The V and J ends lost 6 bases and 8 bases respectively, with 10 bases between them. The CDR3 runs to 10 residues. The DNA for the CDR3 is TGCAGTGCCACGGGGGGCGGCTACACCTTC. Residues: CSATGGGYTF.

This clone was seen more than once but under ten times. The chain recombines TRBV10-3 with TRBJ1-1, with 9 bases lining up with TRBD1. V dropped 5 bases and J dropped 0; count of bases not matched to a gene: 7. The CDR3 sequence is 16 residues long. Germline CDR1 is ENHRY and CDR2 is SYGVKD. CDR3 sequence (DNA): TGTGCCATCAGTACCGACAGGGGGGGCATGAACACTGAAGCTTTCTTT. It encodes CAISTDRGGMNTEAFF.

CDR3 residues: CASRETGYEYGYTF. CDR3 sequence (DNA): TGTGCCAGCAGAGAAACAGGCTATGAATATGGCTACACCTTC. The chain combines TRBV13 with TRBJ1-2; perhaps TRBD1 as D (5 bases). CDR1 and CDR2 (germline): PRHDT, FYEKMQ (reference sequence). The V and J ends lost 6 bases and 5 bases respectively, with 16 bases between them. The CDR3 loop spans 14 amino acids.

The CDR3 protein is CASSLPGRFNSPLHF. CDR3 in DNA: TGCGCCAGCAGCTTGCCAGGACGGTTCAATTCACCCCTCCACTTT. The rearrangement joins TRBV5-1 to TRBJ1-6; D gene uncertain. This CDR3 has 15 residues. V shed 1 base and J shed 7 bases, with 12 bases lying between them. Germline V gene lookup returns CDR1 SGHRS and CDR2 YFSETQ.

This chain connects TRBV7-6 to TRBJ2-2, with D maybe TRBD1 (7 bases). Trimming removed 0 bases from V and 7 bases from J, with 15 bases in between. Germline V lookup: CDR1 SGHVS, CDR2 FNYEAQ. This CDR3 is built from 16 residues. For the CDR3, the DNA is TGTGCCAGCAGCTTAGCGGGGGGACAGATCGTCGGGGAGCTGTTTTTT. This codes for CASSLAGGQIVGELFF.

The chain is built from TRBV5-1 and TRBJ1-3; D not resolved. Germline assignment: CDR1 SGHRS and CDR2 YFSETQ. This CDR3 region has 14 residues. V dropped 8 bases and J dropped 0 bases, with 12 bases sitting between them. The CDR3 reads CASRWEASGNTIYF. The CDR3 nucleotides read TGCGCCAGTCGCTGGGAGGCCTCTGGAAACACCATATATTTT.

V is TRBV19 and J is TRBJ2-7; D not resolved. Germline CDR1 LNHDA, CDR2 SQIVND (reference sequence). CDR3 length equals 13 residues. V was pared by 2 bases and J by 7 bases, with 12 bases between. This CDR3 is CASSITAGREQYF. The CDR3 nucleotides read TGTGCCAGTAGTATAACGGCAGGACGGGAGCAGTACTTC.

The V gene is TRBV6-1, the J gene TRBJ1-4, with 9 bases lining up with TRBD1. From germline, CDR1 is MNHNS and CDR2 SASEGT. Trimming cost V 6 bases and J 11 bases; bases outside gene matches: 4. The CDR3 runs 12 residues. CDR3 DNA sequence: TGTGCCAGCAGAACCGGGACAGGGAAACTGTTTTTT. Amino acids: CASRTGTGKLFF.

The chain combines TRBV5-1 with TRBJ2-2, with D uncertain. Germline CDR1 reads SGHRS; CDR2 reads YFSETQ. The CDR3 spans 15 residues. With 2 bases removed from V and 2 bases from J, the gap between germline ends came to 10 bases. Here the CDR3 reads CASSFDRTNTGELFF. CDR3 coding DNA: TGCGCCAGCAGCTTCGATAGAACAAACACCGGGGAGCTGTTTTTT.

V gene TRBV29-1 combines with J gene TRBJ1-5, with D possibly matching TRBD1 (6 bases). CDR3 length: 14 residues. CDR1 is SQVTM and CDR2 is ANQGSEA in the germline V gene. V was shortened by 6 bases and J by 0 bases, with 12 bases between the two germline ends. The CDR3 is CSVSGAYSNQPQHF. CDR3 coding DNA: TGCAGCGTGTCAGGGGCCTATAGCAATCAGCCCCAGCATTTT.

This chain joins TRBV15 and TRBJ1-2; D uncertain. CDR1 LNHNV and CDR2 YYDKDF come from the germline V gene (reference sequence). The ends were cut back, 2 bases at V and 3 bases at J, with 7 bases in the middle. The CDR3 has 13 residues. The CDR3 bases are TGTGCCACCAGCAGACCCCCCGACTATGGCTACACCTTC. Protein sequence: CATSRPPDYGYTF.

CDR3 loop: CASSPPAEKLFF. CDR3 in DNA: TGTGCCAGCTCACCACCGGCCGAAAAACTGTTTTTT. This chain uses TRBV18 with TRBJ1-4; no reliable D call. CDR3 length: 12 residues. V lost 0 bases and J 8 bases, leaving 4 bases between the germline ends. Looked up from germline, CDR1 is KGHSH and CDR2 is LQKENI.

The chain links TRBV4-3 to TRBJ1-2; perhaps TRBD1 as D (5 bases). Trimming left V 0 bases short and J 8 bases short, with 16 bases between. Germline V CDR1 and CDR2: LGHNA, YSLEER. The length of the CDR3 is 15 residues. DNA of the CDR3: TGCGCCAGCAGCCAAGACAGGGTGAACCCGTTGGGCTACACCTTC. Its protein is CASSQDRVNPLGYTF.

V and J are TRBV7-2 and TRBJ2-3; 9 positions agree with TRBD2. V was pared by 0 bases and J by 6 bases, with 7 bases of the junction left unmatched. The CDR3 contains 16 residues. Germline V gene sequence: CDR1 SGHTA, CDR2 FQGNSA. Written as DNA, the CDR3 is TGTGCCAGCAGCTTAGCGGGCGGGAGGGCAGGGGATACGCAGTATTTT. As protein: CASSLAGGRAGDTQYF. Based on the CDR3 plus reference TRBV7-2 and TRBJ2-3, the full variable domain is GAGVSQSPSNKVTEKGKDVELRCDPISGHTALYWYRQSLGQGLEFLIYFQGNSAPDKSGLPSDRFSAERTGGSVSTLTIQRTQQEDSAVYLCASSLAGGRAGDTQYFGPGTRLTVL.

This clone was picked up one time. The genes are TRBV7-8 and TRBJ2-2, with no clear D. In germline, CDR1 is SGHVS, CDR2 FQNEAQ. The CDR3 has 12 amino acids. V was clipped by 10 bases and J by 4 bases, with 10 bases between them. CDR3: CATLPGTGELFF. In DNA, the CDR3 is TGTGCCACGTTACCGGGCACCGGGGAGCTGTTTTTT. Full variable domain (missing parts from reference TRBV7-8 and TRBJ2-2): GAGVSQSPRYKVAKRGQDVALRCDPISGHVSLFWYQQALGQGPEFLTYFQNEAQLDKSGLPSDRFFAERPEGSVSTLKIQRTQQEDSAVYLCATLPGTGELFFGEGSRLTVL.

The chain is built from TRBV4-3 and TRBJ1-3, with D unresolved. The CDR3 spans 15 residues. V lost 1 base to trimming and J lost 2 bases, with 9 bases between them. Germline values: CDR1 LGHNA, CDR2 YSLEER. In DNA form, the CDR3 reads TGCGCCAGCAGCCAAGGTTCCGAGGCTGGAAACACCATATATTTT. Its protein is CASSQGSEAGNTIYF.

This clone was picked up one time. The chain recombines TRBV7-2 with TRBJ2-7; D might be TRBD1 (5 bases). Trimming took off 3 bases at V and 3 bases at J, with 12 bases between the two ends. From germline, CDR1 is SGHTA and CDR2 FQGNSA. This CDR3 has 14 residues. The CDR3 loop reads CASSLTAYDYEQYF. The CDR3 bases are TGTGCCAGCAGCTTGACAGCATACGACTACGAGCAGTACTTC.

This chain links TRBV6-4 with TRBJ1-5; no definite D call. The germline V gene has CDR1 MRHNA and CDR2 SNTAGT. Trimming removed 3 bases from V and 0 bases from J, with 21 bases in between. The CDR3 is 19 residues long. In nucleotides, the CDR3 is TGTGCCAGCAGTGAGGGGATTCTACACGCCTTTTATAGCAATCAGCCCCAGCATTTT. Amino acid sequence: CASSEGILHAFYSNQPQHF.

The chain recombines TRBV9 with TRBJ2-7; 10 bases match TRBD2. The germline gives CDR1 SGDLS, CDR2 YYNGEE. The trim removed 2 bases at V and 3 bases at J, leaving 8 bases unmatched. This CDR3 comprises 16 residues. Here the CDR3 reads CASSVEAGLAVYEQYF. In DNA, the CDR3 is TGTGCCAGCAGCGTCGAAGCCGGACTAGCGGTCTACGAGCAGTACTTC.

The chain links TRBV29-1 to TRBJ2-1; TRBD2 matches 9 bases. CDR3 size: 12 residues. The germline V gene has CDR1 SQVTM and CDR2 ANQGSEA. The J segment lost 9 bases and the V segment lost 4 bases, leaving 4 bases of the junction unmatched. The CDR3 DNA follows: TGCAGCGTTGGGGGACTAGCTGTTGAGCAGTTCTTC. Protein sequence: CSVGGLAVEQFF.

The V call is TRBV7-6, the J call TRBJ1-5; D unresolved. V was cut by 1 base and J by 5 bases, with 12 bases left in between. Germline V lookup: CDR1 SGHVS, CDR2 FNYEAQ. The CDR3 is made up of 15 amino acids. The chain's CDR3 is CASSLVRGRYQPQHF. The CDR3 DNA reads as TGTGCCAGCAGCTTAGTGAGAGGGAGATATCAGCCCCAGCATTTT.

The genes are TRBV9 and TRBJ2-6; TRBD1 is a possible D gene (6 bases). Germline CDR1 and CDR2: SGDLS and YYNGEE. CDR3 size: 20 residues. V shed 0 bases and J shed 0 bases, with 19 bases lying between them. The CDR3 reads CASSVVSGQGPLSGANVLTF. The CDR3 nucleotides read TGTGCCAGCAGCGTAGTCTCCGGTCAGGGGCCCCTCTCTGGGGCCAACGTCCTGACTTTC.

As to this clone: Other DNA sequences in the same sample also yield this CDR3. The rearrangement joins TRBV30 to TRBJ1-2, with D perhaps matching TRBD1 (6 bases). Germline lookup yields CDR1 GTSNPN and CDR2 SVGIG (reference sequence). The CDR3 runs 13 residues. Trimming pared 3 bases from V and 2 bases from J, leaving 10 bases between. The DNA for the CDR3 is TGTGCCTGGAGCGTCAGGGGAAACTATGGCTACACCTTC. Translating it yields CAWSVRGNYGYTF.

The chain uses TRBV7-9 and TRBJ2-1; TRBD1 or TRBD2 may be the D gene (5 bases each). CDR1 SEHNR and CDR2 FQNEAQ come from the germline V gene (reference sequence). V dropped 1 base and J dropped 5 bases, with 12 bases sitting between them. The CDR3 has 15 amino acids. The CDR3, as DNA: TGTGCCAGCAGCTTAGTTGGGGCCGGGGACAATGAGCAGTTCTTC. Its protein product is CASSLVGAGDNEQFF.

There are a few counts of this clone. The chain couples TRBV5-1 to TRBJ1-2, with D unclear. This CDR3 is 13 amino acids long. CDR1 and CDR2 (germline): SGHRS, YFSETQ. Trimming shortened V by 4 bases and J by 1 base, and 8 bases separated the two germline ends. CDR3 nucleotide sequence: TGCGCCAGCAGCCGAGGAGATAACTATGGCTACACCTTC. Amino acids: CASSRGDNYGYTF.

The chain employs TRBV28 and TRBJ1-2, with no clear D. Trimming left V 2 bases short and J 4 bases short, with 8 bases between. Germline V gives CDR1 MDHEN, CDR2 SYDVKM. The CDR3 covers 13 residues. The CDR3: CASSLHGFYGYTF. In nucleotides, the CDR3 is TGTGCCAGCAGTTTACACGGATTCTATGGCTACACCTTC.

The chain is built from TRBV2 and TRBJ2-7; 7 nucleotides match TRBD2. Germline V lookup: CDR1 SNHLY, CDR2 FYNNEI. The CDR3 is 13 amino acids. V dropped 4 bases and J dropped 6; count of bases not matched to a gene: 6. CDR3 DNA sequence: TGTGCCAGCAGTGTGGCGGGAGCTAGCGAGCAGTACTTC. Residues: CASSVAGASEQYF.